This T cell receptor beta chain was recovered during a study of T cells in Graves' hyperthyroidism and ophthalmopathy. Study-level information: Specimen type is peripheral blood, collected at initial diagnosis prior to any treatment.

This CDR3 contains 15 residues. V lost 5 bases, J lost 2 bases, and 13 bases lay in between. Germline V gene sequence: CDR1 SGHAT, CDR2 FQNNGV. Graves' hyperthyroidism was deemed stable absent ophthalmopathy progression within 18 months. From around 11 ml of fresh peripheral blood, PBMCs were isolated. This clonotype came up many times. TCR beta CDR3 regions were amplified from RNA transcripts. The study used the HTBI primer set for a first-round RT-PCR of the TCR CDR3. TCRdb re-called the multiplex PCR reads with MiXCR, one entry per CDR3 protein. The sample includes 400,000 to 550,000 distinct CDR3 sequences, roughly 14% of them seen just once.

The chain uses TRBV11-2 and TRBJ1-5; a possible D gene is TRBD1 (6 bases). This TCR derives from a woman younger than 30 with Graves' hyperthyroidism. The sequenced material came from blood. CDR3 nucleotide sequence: TGTGCCAGCAGCCCGGAGGGGGTGGGCAATCAGCCCCAGCATTTT. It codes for CASSPEGVGNQPQHF.